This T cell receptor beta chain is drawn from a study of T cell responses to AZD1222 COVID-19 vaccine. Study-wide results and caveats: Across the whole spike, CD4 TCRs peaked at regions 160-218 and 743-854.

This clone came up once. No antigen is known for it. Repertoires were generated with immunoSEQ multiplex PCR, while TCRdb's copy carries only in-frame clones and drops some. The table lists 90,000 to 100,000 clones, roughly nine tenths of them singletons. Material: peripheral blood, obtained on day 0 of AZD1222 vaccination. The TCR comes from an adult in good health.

The CDR3 nucleotides are TGTGCCAGCAGGAGGGGCGGGACTGGAAACACCATATATTTT. It codes for CASRRGGTGNTIYF. J is TRBJ1-3 and V is TRBV7-8; perhaps TRBD1 as D (5 bases). The CDR3 is made up of 14 amino acids. V was pared by 6 bases and J by 2 bases, with 11 bases between. Looked up from germline, CDR1 is SGHVS and CDR2 is FQNEAQ.